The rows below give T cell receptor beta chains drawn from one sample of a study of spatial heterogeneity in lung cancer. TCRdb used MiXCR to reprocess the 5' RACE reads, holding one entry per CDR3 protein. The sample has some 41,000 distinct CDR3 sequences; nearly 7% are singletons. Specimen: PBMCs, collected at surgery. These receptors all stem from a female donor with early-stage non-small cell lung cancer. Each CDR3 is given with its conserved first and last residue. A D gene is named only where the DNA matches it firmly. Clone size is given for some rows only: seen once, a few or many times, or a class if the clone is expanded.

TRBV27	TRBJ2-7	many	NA	CASRRGDNRNYEQYF	TGTGCCAGCAGGAGGGGGGACAACAGGAACTACGAGCAGTACTTC
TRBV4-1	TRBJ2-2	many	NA	CASSQGARNTGELFF	TGCGCCAGCAGCCAGGGGGCGCGGAACACCGGGGAGCTGTTTTTT
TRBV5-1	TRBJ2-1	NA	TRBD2	CASSLSSGGSSYNEQFF	TGCGCCAGCAGCTTGAGTAGCGGGGGAAGCTCCTACAATGAGCAGTTCTTC
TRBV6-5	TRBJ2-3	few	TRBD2	CASSPRGGRTDTQYF	TGTGCCAGCAGTCCGCGGGGGGGGCGCACAGATACGCAGTATTTT
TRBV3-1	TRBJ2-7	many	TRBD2	CASSQEPAGDAYEQYF	TGTGCCAGCAGCCAAGAACCAGCGGGGGATGCCTACGAGCAGTACTTC
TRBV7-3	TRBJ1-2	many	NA	CASSPQGNYGYTF	TGTGCCAGCAGCCCCCAGGGGAACTATGGCTACACCTTC
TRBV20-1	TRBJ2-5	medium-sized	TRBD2	CSASPTSGEKTQYF	TGCAGTGCTAGCCCCACTAGCGGGGAAAAGACCCAGTACTTC
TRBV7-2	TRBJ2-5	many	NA	CASSSFTEETQYF	TGTGCCAGCAGCTCCTTCACCGAAGAGACCCAGTACTTC
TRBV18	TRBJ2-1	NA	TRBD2	CASSPLLAGGPMIF	TGTGCCAGCTCACCACTTCTCGCGGGGGGCCCGATGATCTTC
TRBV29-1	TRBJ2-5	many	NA	CSVVGSEKETQYF	TGCAGCGTTGTGGGTTCCGAGAAAGAGACCCAGTACTTC
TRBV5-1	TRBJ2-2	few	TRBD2	CASSLRGAGELFF	TGCGCCAGCAGCCTCCGGGGGGCCGGGGAGCTGTTTTTT
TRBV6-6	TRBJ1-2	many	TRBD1	CASGDRDYGYTF	TGTGCCAGCGGGGACAGGGATTATGGCTACACCTTC
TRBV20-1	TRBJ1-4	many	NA	CSAAMTATNEKLFF	TGCAGTGCTGCAATGACTGCAACTAATGAAAAACTGTTTTTT
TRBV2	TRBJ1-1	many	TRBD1	CASRGQGWAEAFF	TGTGCCAGCAGGGGACAGGGGTGGGCTGAAGCTTTCTTT
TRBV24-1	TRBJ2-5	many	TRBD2	CATSEGGQETQYF	TGTGCCACCAGTGAGGGGGGGCAAGAGACCCAGTACTTC
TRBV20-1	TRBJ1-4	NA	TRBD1	CSARGGSGGNEKLFF	TGCAGTGCTAGAGGAGGGTCAGGGGGCAATGAAAAACTGTTTTTT
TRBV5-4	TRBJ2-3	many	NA	CASSLGTGYTDTQYF	TGTGCCAGCAGCTTGGGGACGGGCTACACAGATACGCAGTATTTT
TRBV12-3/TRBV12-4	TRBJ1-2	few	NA	CASSSRPGGPPYYYGYTF	TGTGCCAGCAGCTCCCGGCCAGGAGGGCCTCCCTACTACTATGGCTACACCTTC
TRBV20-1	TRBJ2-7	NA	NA	CSAPGNSYEQYF	TGCAGTGCTCCCGGAAACTCCTACGAGCAGTACTTC